These 2 T cell receptor beta chains were all obtained from the same sample, sequenced in a study of CD8+CD57+ T cells in acquired aplastic anemia. In patients chosen for sequencing, flow cytometry had shown CD8+CD57+ cell expansion. Both TCR beta VDJ combination and CDR3 sequence profiling were carried out. Genomic DNA was the template for this profiling. TCRdb recomputed calls from the reads with MiXCR, one row per CDR3 protein. Of about 200,000 distinct CDR3 sequences listed, roughly 50% are singletons. Material for sequencing was sorted CD4+, CD8+, or CD8+CD57+ T cells (not recorded which) from PBMCs. The receptors originated from a human donor with aplastic anemia.

This chain joins TRBV7-8 and TRBJ2-5; D is uncertain. The CDR3 is 14 residues long. Trimming removed 4 bases from V and 1 base from J, with 10 bases in between. The germline V gene has CDR1 SGHVS and CDR2 FQNEAQ. CDR3 DNA sequence: TGTGCCAGCAGCTCTCTAGGGCCCCAAGAGACCCAGTACTTC. Protein: CASSSLGPQETQYF.

This clonotype was counted at least ten times. The chain has TRBV5-1 and TRBJ1-5; D possibly corresponds to TRBD1 (6 bases). The CDR3 runs 14 residues. Trimming stripped 4 bases from V and 0 bases from J, with 8 bases between. The germline gives CDR1 SGHRS, CDR2 YFSETQ. CDR3 in amino acids: CASSQDSSNQPQHF. The DNA of the CDR3 is TGCGCCAGCAGCCAGGACAGTAGCAATCAGCCCCAGCATTTT.